A single sample is the source of the 8 T cell receptor beta chains below, sequenced in a study of T cell responses to AZD1222 COVID-19 vaccine. Method: immunoSEQ multiplex PCR; TCRdb's copy keeps in-frame clones and lacks some. Of 150,000 to 200,000 clones listed, about nine tenths are singletons. This material consisted of peripheral blood, taken on day 0 of AZD1222 vaccination. The receptor set was obtained from an adult in good health.

V is TRBV6-5 and J is TRBJ1-1; D uncertain. The germline V gene has CDR1 MNHEY and CDR2 SVGAGI. V was clipped by 3 bases and J by 8 bases, with 10 bases between them. This CDR3 has 12 amino acids. Here the CDR3 reads CASSYAVAEAFF. In DNA form, the CDR3 reads TGTGCCAGCAGTTATGCAGTCGCAGAAGCTTTCTTT.

The rearrangement uses TRBV28 and TRBJ1-2, with no clear D. V shed 6 bases and J shed 8 bases, with 16 bases lying between them. This CDR3 is built from 13 residues. Germline V gene data show CDR1 as MDHEN and CDR2 as SYDVKM. CDR3 sequence (DNA): TGTGCCAGCAGCCCCCTAGGTCCCGGGGGCTACACCTTC. Translation gives CASSPLGPGGYTF.

This clone was observed a single time. V is TRBV13 and J is TRBJ2-7, with D unresolved. CDR1 is PRHDT and CDR2 is FYEKMQ in the germline V gene (reference sequence). The ends were cut back, 5 bases at V and 0 bases at J, with 5 bases in the middle. The CDR3 has 12 residues. The DNA of the CDR3 is TGTGCCAGCAGCACCCACTCCTACGAGCAGTACTTC. It yields the protein CASSTHSYEQYF.

In DNA, the CDR3 is TGTGCCAGCAGTGGGCCCCAGGGAAGAGAGACCCAGTACTTC. Translating gives CASSGPQGRETQYF. V is TRBV25-1 and J is TRBJ2-5; tentatively, D is TRBD1 (5 bases). CDR1 and CDR2 (germline): MGHDK, SYGVNS. Trimming removed 4 bases from V and 4 bases from J, with 13 bases in between. The CDR3 spans 14 residues. The variable domain in full, with the rest retrieved from reference TRBV25-1 and TRBJ2-5, is EADIYQTPRYLVIGTGKKITLECSQTMGHDKMYWYQQDPGMELHLIHYSYGVNSTEKGDLSSESTVSRIRTEHFPLTLESARPSHTSQYLCASSGPQGRETQYFGPGTRLLVL.

This sequence joins TRBV7-2 and TRBJ1-2; TRBD1 agrees at 8 bases. Germline V lookup: CDR1 SGHTA, CDR2 FQGNSA. The CDR3 is 15 residues long. Losses at the gene ends were 5 bases for V and 4 bases for J; bases not matched to a gene: 9. The CDR3: CASSVPRGLSYGYTF. The CDR3 coding sequence is TGTGCCAGCAGCGTACCCAGGGGGCTAAGCTATGGCTACACCTTC.

This clone was counted only a few times. The chain combines TRBV7-3 with TRBJ1-1, with TRBD1 as a possible D gene (5 bases). CDR1 and CDR2 (germline): SGHTA, FQGTGA. Trimming removed 4 bases from V and 2 bases from J, with 14 bases in between. CDR3 length equals 15 residues. This CDR3 reads CASSSTGAPNTEAFF. DNA of the CDR3: TGTGCCAGCAGCTCGACCGGGGCACCAAACACTGAAGCTTTCTTT.

The chain has TRBV24-1 and TRBJ2-4, with D maybe TRBD1 (5 bases). This CDR3 has 13 amino acids. V was shortened by 4 bases and J by 5 bases, with 8 bases between the two germline ends. Germline assignment: CDR1 KGHDR and CDR2 SFDVKD. The CDR3 DNA sequence: TGTGCCACCAGTGAGGGCAGGGAAAACATTCAGTACTTC. Amino acid sequence: CATSEGRENIQYF.

This clone has more than one count but fewer than ten. This sequence joins TRBV5-4 and TRBJ1-2, with a tentative D call TRBD1 (6 bases). V gave up 1 base and J gave up 3 bases, with 16 bases separating them. CDR1 and CDR2 from the germline V gene are SGHNT and YYREEE (reference sequence). CDR3 length equals 16 residues. Here the CDR3 DNA reads TGTGCCAGCAGCTTGTCGGGACACGGGGGGGACTATGGCTACACCTTC. Translated, it gives CASSLSGHGGDYGYTF.